The next 27 T cell receptor beta chains were all read from a single sample in a study of identical twins. In TCRdb, the 5' RACE reads were re-called with MiXCR into one record per CDR3 protein. The table has 450,000 or so distinct CDR3 sequences, roughly 24% seen once. These same records also appear under a second study, on T cells expressing NK-cell markers.

Sequenced: CD4+ T cells sorted from blood. Receptors originate from a woman aged 18-35 years in good health.

This clonotype was seen more than once but under ten times. The rearrangement joins TRBV9 to TRBJ1-6, with unresolved D. CDR3 length equals 14 residues. V shed 3 bases and J shed 4 bases, with 8 bases lying between them. Germline-derived CDR1 and CDR2 are SGDLS and YYNGEE. CDR3 residues: CASSAQLYNSPLHF. CDR3 in DNA: TGTGCCAGCAGCGCCCAGTTGTATAATTCACCCCTCCACTTT.

The chain recombines TRBV6-1 with TRBJ2-2; no clear D. Between the trimmed V and J ends, which lost 7 bases and 1 base, there was a span of 13 bases. CDR1 and CDR2 from the germline V gene are MNHNS and SASEGT. The CDR3 spans 15 residues. This CDR3 is CASTHWPENTGELFF. The CDR3 coding sequence is TGTGCCAGCACCCACTGGCCAGAGAACACCGGGGAGCTGTTTTTT.

V gene TRBV7-9 combines with J gene TRBJ2-3; TRBD1 matches 7 bases. Unmatched junction bases numbered 3, after V lost 4 bases and J lost 2 bases. Germline V gene data show CDR1 as SEHNR and CDR2 as FQNEAQ (reference sequence). CDR3 length equals 14 residues. The chain's CDR3 is CASSSDRFTDTQYF. CDR3 DNA sequence: TGTGCCAGCAGCTCGGACAGGTTCACAGATACGCAGTATTTT.

This clonotype was recorded a few times. The CDR3 bases are TGCGCCAGCAGCTTGGAGGCAACGACCTACGAGCAGTACTTC. Its translation is CASSLEATTYEQYF. This chain joins TRBV5-1 and TRBJ2-7, with D hard to call. Germline V gives CDR1 SGHRS, CDR2 YFSETQ. Deletions cut 0 bases from V and 2 bases from J, with 9 bases between. The CDR3 has 14 amino acids.

This clonotype showed up just a few times. This chain links TRBV7-8 with TRBJ1-4, with D unresolved. The V gene lost 2 bases and the J gene lost 7 bases, with 8 bases spanning the gap. Per germline, CDR1 SGHVS and CDR2 FQNEAQ. The CDR3 runs 13 residues. The CDR3 DNA reads as TGTGCCAGCAGCTTAATCTGGGGTGAAAAACTGTTTTTT. Protein: CASSLIWGEKLFF.

This clonotype has a handful of counts. The chain couples TRBV4-2 to TRBJ2-7, with D hard to call. V shed 0 bases and J shed 3 bases, with 18 bases lying between them. CDR3 length equals 17 residues. Germline assignment: CDR1 LGHNA and CDR2 YNFKEQ. CDR3 amino acids: CASSQDPRHSQVYEQYF. The CDR3 nucleotides are TGTGCCAGCAGCCAAGATCCGCGGCACAGCCAAGTCTACGAGCAGTACTTC.

There are a few counts of this clonotype. CDR3 region: CASSPGLQNGYTF. CDR3 coding DNA: TGTGCCAGCAGTCCGGGACTCCAAAATGGCTACACCTTC. The chain combines TRBV12-3 or TRBV12-4 with TRBJ1-2, with D maybe TRBD1 (5 bases). The CDR3 loop spans 13 amino acids. V lost 5 bases and J lost 6, with 13 bases in between.

The table lists this clonotype with a few counts. CDR3 sequence: CASSFRDRGLANYGYTF. CDR3 bases: TGTGCCAGCAGTTTCCGGGACAGGGGTTTAGCTAACTATGGCTACACCTTC. The chain links TRBV12-3 or TRBV12-4 to TRBJ1-2; 10 nucleotides align to TRBD1. J gave up 0 bases and V 3 bases, and 7 bases lay outside the gene matches. CDR3 length: 17 residues.

The chain employs TRBV2 and TRBJ2-1, with D perhaps TRBD2 (6 bases). The V and J ends lost 6 bases and 8 bases respectively, with 11 bases between them. This CDR3 is 12 amino acids long. Looked up from germline, CDR1 is SNHLY and CDR2 is FYNNEI. The DNA of the CDR3 is TGTGCCAGCAGCCCGGGACTCTATGAGCAGTTCTTC. It is translated as CASSPGLYEQFF.

A few counts support this clonotype. This chain connects TRBV10-3 to TRBJ2-3, with 9 bases aligning to TRBD2. From germline, CDR1 is ENHRY and CDR2 SYGVKD. The V segment lost 8 bases and the J segment 2 bases; nucleotides outside the gene matches: 8. The CDR3 sequence is 15 residues long. The CDR3 spells CAIRVAGDATDTQYF. In DNA form, the CDR3 reads TGTGCCATCCGAGTAGCGGGAGACGCCACAGATACGCAGTATTTT.

This rearrangement joins TRBV5-1 to TRBJ2-7; tentative D call: TRBD2 (6 bases). This CDR3 contains 14 residues. CDR1 and CDR2 (germline): SGHRS, YFSETQ. Trimming took off 0 bases at V and 6 bases at J, with 13 bases between the two ends. The CDR3 nucleotides read TGCGCCAGCAGCTTGGGACTAGGACGTGGCGAGCAGTACTTC. Its translation is CASSLGLGRGEQYF.

The V call is TRBV25-1, the J call TRBJ1-1; D uncertain. The CDR3 length is 16 residues. Germline V lookup: CDR1 MGHDK, CDR2 SYGVNS. Trimming removed 2 bases at V and 3 bases at J, with 16 bases between. The CDR3 bases are TGTGCCAGCAGTGAAGGCCCCCTCAAGAGGGACACTGAAGCTTTCTTT. This encodes CASSEGPLKRDTEAFF.

This chain connects TRBV20-1 to TRBJ1-2; D not resolved. The germline V and J ends were trimmed by 0 bases and 8 bases, with 7 bases remaining between them. The CDR3 runs to 11 residues. Germline V CDR1 and CDR2: DFQATT, SNEGSKA (reference sequence). The DNA of the CDR3 is TGCAGTGCTAGAGATTGGAACGGCTACACCTTC. This gives the protein CSARDWNGYTF.

The V gene is TRBV5-1, the J gene TRBJ1-6; possibly TRBD1 for D (5 bases). Trimming pared 0 bases from V and 8 bases from J, leaving 12 bases between. The CDR3 spans 15 residues. The V gene's germline CDR1 is SGHRS and CDR2 YFSETQ. CDR3 nucleotide sequence: TGCGCCAGCAGCTTGGCCCCGGGAGGGGATTCACCCCTCCACTTT. It is translated as CASSLAPGGDSPLHF.

J is TRBJ2-7 and V is TRBV20-1, with D uncertain. Germline V lookup: CDR1 DFQATT, CDR2 SNEGSKA (reference sequence). The germline V and J ends were trimmed by 6 bases and 2 bases, with 11 bases remaining between them. This CDR3 region has 12 residues. The CDR3 loop reads CSAGQATYEQYF. The CDR3 DNA follows: TGCAGTGCCGGCCAGGCTACCTACGAGCAGTACTTC.

This clonotype has only a few counts. The J gene is TRBJ1-2, the V gene TRBV10-3, with D unclear. Per germline, CDR1 ENHRY and CDR2 SYGVKD. The CDR3 has 13 residues. The V gene lost 2 bases and the J gene lost 2 bases, with 6 bases spanning the gap. CDR3 loop: CAISERANYGYTF. The CDR3 DNA is TGTGCCATCAGTGAGCGGGCGAACTATGGCTACACCTTC.

This clonotype showed up just a few times. The J gene is TRBJ2-4, the V gene TRBV29-1; D uncertain. The CDR3 runs to 10 residues. In germline, CDR1 is SQVTM, CDR2 ANQGSEA. The CDR3 region is CSALGDIQYF. DNA for the CDR3: TGCAGTGCCCTTGGGGACATTCAGTACTTC.

CDR3 residues: CASSLDSWETQYF. The CDR3 region has the DNA TGCGCCAGCAGCCTCGACAGTTGGGAGACCCAGTACTTC. The V and J genes are TRBV5-1 and TRBJ2-5; D is possibly TRBD1 (5 bases). CDR3 length: 13 residues. Germline V lookup: CDR1 SGHRS, CDR2 YFSETQ. V was trimmed by 4 bases and J by 5 bases, leaving 12 bases between them.

The chain is built from TRBV7-9 and TRBJ1-6; D remains unclear. V gave up 5 bases and J gave up 7 bases, with 6 bases separating them. The CDR3 covers 12 residues. CDR1 is SEHNR, CDR2 FQNEAQ, per germline (reference sequence). CDR3 amino acids: CASSIENSPLHF. CDR3 sequence (DNA): TGTGCCAGCAGCATAGAGAATTCACCCCTCCACTTT.

The DNA for the CDR3 is TGTGCCAGCAGCTTAGCGCGGGGGAACACTGAAGCTTTCTTT. It is translated as CASSLARGNTEAFF. The chain links TRBV7-2 to TRBJ1-1, with D uncertain. Deletions cut 0 bases from V and 1 base from J, with 6 bases between. Germline V gene sequence: CDR1 SGHTA, CDR2 FQGNSA. The CDR3 sequence is 14 residues long.

This chain connects TRBV9 to TRBJ1-1; a possible D gene is TRBD1 (5 bases). This CDR3 region has 15 residues. The germline CDR1 and CDR2 sequences are SGDLS and YYNGEE. V gave up 4 bases and J gave up 3 bases, with 16 bases separating them. The CDR3 DNA is TGTGCCAGCAGCCCCACCGACAGTTCCTACACTGAAGCTTTCTTT. Protein product: CASSPTDSSYTEAFF.

This chain links TRBV28 with TRBJ2-5; TRBD2 agrees at 7 bases. The junction had 9 bases not matched to a gene; V was cut back by 6 bases and J by 5 bases. The CDR3 spans 14 residues. The germline CDR1 and CDR2 sequences are MDHEN and SYDVKM. The CDR3 nucleotides read TGTGCCAGCAGGTCGGGGGGAGGAGCGGAGACCCAGTACTTC. This gives the protein CASRSGGGAETQYF.

The chain uses TRBV18 and TRBJ2-7; the D is unclear. V gave up 2 bases and J gave up 5 bases, with 7 bases separating them. The CDR3 spans 12 residues. Germline V lookup: CDR1 KGHSH, CDR2 LQKENI. The CDR3 is CASSPVGNEQYF. The CDR3, as DNA: TGTGCCAGCTCACCAGTGGGTAACGAGCAGTACTTC. The full variable domain, with the rest looked up from reference TRBV18 and TRBJ2-7, is NAGVMQNPRHLVRRRGQEARLRCSPMKGHSHVYWYRQLPEEGLKFMVYLQKENIIDESGMPKERFSAEFPKEGPSILRIQQVVRGDSAAYFCASSPVGNEQYFGPGTRLTVT.

The chain recombines TRBV11-2 with TRBJ2-7; 11 bases match TRBD2. After removal of 6 bases from V and 6 bases from J, the junction contained 7 bases not matched to a gene. CDR1 and CDR2 from the germline V gene are SGHAT and FQNNGV. The CDR3 has 14 amino acids. Here the CDR3 reads CASRLTGTSGEQYF. The CDR3 region has the DNA TGTGCCAGCAGGTTAACCGGGACTAGCGGCGAGCAGTACTTC.

This clonotype has only a few counts. This chain uses TRBV12-3 or TRBV12-4 with TRBJ1-4; TRBD1 might be the D (5 bases). V gave up 3 bases and J gave up 5 bases, with 10 bases separating them. This CDR3 region has 14 residues. The CDR3 region has the DNA TGTGCCAGCAGTTTTCGGGGGGAAAATGAAAAACTGTTTTTT. Its translation: CASSFRGENEKLFF.

This clonotype was observed a handful of times. The CDR3 coding sequence is TGTGCCAGCAGTTACAGACGGACTAGCGGGATCTACGAGCAGTACTTC. Its protein is CASSYRRTSGIYEQYF. V is TRBV6-2 or TRBV6-3 and J is TRBJ2-7; TRBD2 matches 12 bases. This CDR3 has 16 residues. CDR1 is MNHEY, CDR2 SVGEGT, per germline. The V and J ends lost 2 bases and 3 bases, in that order; junction bases with no gene match: 5.

This chain links TRBV3-1 with TRBJ1-2; 7 nucleotides match TRBD1. J gave up 3 bases and V 4 bases, and 14 bases lay outside the gene matches. CDR1 LGHDT and CDR2 YNNKEL come from the germline V gene (reference sequence). This CDR3 comprises 17 residues. CDR3 sequence (DNA): TGTGCCAGCAGCCCTGATCCTTGGACAGGCGACGACTATGGCTACACCTTC. This gives the protein CASSPDPWTGDDYGYTF.